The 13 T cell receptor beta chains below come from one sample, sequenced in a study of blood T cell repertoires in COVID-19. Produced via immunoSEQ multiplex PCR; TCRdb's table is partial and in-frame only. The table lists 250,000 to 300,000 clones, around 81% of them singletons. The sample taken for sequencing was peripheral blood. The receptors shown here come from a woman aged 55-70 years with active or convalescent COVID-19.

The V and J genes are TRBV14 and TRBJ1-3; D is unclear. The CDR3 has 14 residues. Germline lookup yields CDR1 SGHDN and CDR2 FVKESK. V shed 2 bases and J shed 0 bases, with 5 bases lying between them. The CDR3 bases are TGTGCCAGCAGCCAAAGCCGCTCTGGAAACACCATATATTTT. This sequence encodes CASSQSRSGNTIYF.

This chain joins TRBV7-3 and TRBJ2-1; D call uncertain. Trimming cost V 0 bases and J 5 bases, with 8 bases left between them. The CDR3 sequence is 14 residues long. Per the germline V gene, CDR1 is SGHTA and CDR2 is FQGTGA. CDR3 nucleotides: TGTGCCAGCAGCTTAACCCCTATAGACAATGAGCAGTTCTTC. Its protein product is CASSLTPIDNEQFF.

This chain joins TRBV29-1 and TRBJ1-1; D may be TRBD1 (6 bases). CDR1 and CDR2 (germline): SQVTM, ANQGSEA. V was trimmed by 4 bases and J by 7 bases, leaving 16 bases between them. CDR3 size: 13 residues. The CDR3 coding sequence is TGCAGCGTTGCCTTACAGGGCATTGGTGAAGCTTTCTTT. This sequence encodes CSVALQGIGEAFF.

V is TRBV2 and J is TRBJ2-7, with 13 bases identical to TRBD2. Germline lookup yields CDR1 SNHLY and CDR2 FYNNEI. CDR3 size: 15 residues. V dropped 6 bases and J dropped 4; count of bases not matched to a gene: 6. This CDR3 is CASRETSGGTYEQYF. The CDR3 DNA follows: TGTGCCAGCAGAGAGACTAGCGGGGGGACATACGAGCAGTACTTC.

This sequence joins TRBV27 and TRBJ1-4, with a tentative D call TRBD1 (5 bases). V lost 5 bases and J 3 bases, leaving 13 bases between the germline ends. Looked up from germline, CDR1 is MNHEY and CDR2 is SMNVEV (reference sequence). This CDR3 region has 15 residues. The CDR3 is CASSKTVFPNEKLFF. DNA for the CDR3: TGTGCCAGCAGTAAGACAGTTTTCCCTAATGAAAAACTGTTTTTT. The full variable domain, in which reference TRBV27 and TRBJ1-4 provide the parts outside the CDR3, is EAQVTQNPRYLITVTGKKLTVTCSQNMNHEYMSWYRQDPGLGLRQIYYSMNVEVTDKGDVPEGYKVSRKEKRNFPLILESPSPNQTSLYFCASSKTVFPNEKLFFGSGTQLSVL.

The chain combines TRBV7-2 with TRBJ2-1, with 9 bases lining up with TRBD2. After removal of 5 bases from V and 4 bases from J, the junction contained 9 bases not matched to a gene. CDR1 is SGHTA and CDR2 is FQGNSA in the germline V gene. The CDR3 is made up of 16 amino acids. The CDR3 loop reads CASSALASGAYNEQFF. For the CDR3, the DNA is TGTGCCAGCAGCGCGTTAGCTAGCGGGGCATACAATGAGCAGTTCTTC.

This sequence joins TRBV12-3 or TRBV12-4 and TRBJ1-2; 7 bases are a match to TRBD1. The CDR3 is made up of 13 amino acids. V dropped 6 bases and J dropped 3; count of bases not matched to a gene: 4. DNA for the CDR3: TGTGCCAGCAGATGGGACAGCTACTATGGCTACACCTTC. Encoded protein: CASRWDSYYGYTF.

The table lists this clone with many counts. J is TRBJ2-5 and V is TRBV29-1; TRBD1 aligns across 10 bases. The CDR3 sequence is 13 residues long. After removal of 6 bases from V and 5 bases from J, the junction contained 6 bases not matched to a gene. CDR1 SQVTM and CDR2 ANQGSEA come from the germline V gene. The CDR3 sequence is CSVGQGFRETQYF. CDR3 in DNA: TGCAGCGTGGGACAGGGGTTTCGTGAGACCCAGTACTTC.

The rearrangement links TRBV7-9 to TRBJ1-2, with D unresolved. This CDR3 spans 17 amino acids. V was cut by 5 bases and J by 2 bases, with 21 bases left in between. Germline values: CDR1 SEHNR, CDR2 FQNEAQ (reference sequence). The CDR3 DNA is TGTGCCAGCAGCCCGGGAAGGGCGGACCTTCCGAACTATGGCTACACCTTC. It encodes CASSPGRADLPNYGYTF.

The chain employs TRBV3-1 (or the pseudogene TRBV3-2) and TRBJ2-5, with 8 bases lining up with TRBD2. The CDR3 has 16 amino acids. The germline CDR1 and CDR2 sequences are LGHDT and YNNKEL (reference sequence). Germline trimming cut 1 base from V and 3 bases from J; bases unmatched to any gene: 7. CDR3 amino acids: CASSQAGGGWEETQYF. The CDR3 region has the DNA TGTGCCAGCAGCCAAGCCGGGGGGGGCTGGGAAGAGACCCAGTACTTC.

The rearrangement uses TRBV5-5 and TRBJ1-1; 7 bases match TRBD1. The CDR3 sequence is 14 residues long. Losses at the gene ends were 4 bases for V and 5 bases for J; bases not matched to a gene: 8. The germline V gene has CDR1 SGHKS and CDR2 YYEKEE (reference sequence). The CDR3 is CASSPDRARTEAFF. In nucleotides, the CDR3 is TGTGCCAGCAGCCCCGACAGGGCTAGGACTGAAGCTTTCTTT.

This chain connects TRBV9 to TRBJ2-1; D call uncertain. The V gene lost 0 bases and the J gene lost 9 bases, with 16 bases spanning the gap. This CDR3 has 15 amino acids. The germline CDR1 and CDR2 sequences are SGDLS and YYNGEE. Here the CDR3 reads CASSVVHLSGGEQFF. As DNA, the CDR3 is TGTGCCAGCAGCGTAGTTCACCTATCAGGTGGTGAGCAGTTCTTC.

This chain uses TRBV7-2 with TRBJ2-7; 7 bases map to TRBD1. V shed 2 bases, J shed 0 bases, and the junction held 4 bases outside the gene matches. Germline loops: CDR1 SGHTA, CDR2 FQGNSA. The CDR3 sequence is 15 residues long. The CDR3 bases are TGTGCCAGCAGCTTAAGTAGGGGGCCCTCCTACGAGCAGTACTTC. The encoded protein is CASSLSRGPSYEQYF.